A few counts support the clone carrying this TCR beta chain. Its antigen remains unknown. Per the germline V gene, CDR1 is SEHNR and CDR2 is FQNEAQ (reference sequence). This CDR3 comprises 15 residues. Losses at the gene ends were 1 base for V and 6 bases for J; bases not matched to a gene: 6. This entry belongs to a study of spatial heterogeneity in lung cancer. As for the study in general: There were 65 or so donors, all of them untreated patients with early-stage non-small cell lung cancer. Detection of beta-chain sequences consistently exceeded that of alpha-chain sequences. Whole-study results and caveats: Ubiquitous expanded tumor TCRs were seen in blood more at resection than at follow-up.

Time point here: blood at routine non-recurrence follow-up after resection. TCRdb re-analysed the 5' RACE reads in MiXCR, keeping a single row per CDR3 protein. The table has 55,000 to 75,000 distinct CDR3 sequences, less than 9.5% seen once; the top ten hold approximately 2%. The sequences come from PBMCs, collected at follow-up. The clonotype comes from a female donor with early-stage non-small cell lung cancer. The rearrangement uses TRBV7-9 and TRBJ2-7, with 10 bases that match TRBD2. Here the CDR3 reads CASSLGEREGREQYF. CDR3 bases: TGTGCCAGCAGCTTAGGGGAGCGGGAGGGCCGCGAGCAGTACTTC.